This is a list of T cell receptor beta chains from one sample in a study of cytomegalovirus exposure and HLA in healthy donors. The method was immunoSEQ multiplex PCR; TCRdb's version includes in-frame clones alone and lacks a portion of them. The sample contains about 120,000 clones, about 73% of which appear only once. The material sequenced was PBMCs. These receptors were taken from a woman in her 40s in good health and CMV-seronegative. CDR3s include the opening cysteine and the closing phenylalanine or tryptophan. A D gene is named only where the DNA matches it firmly. Where a row states a size, it is once, few, many or the class of an expanded clone; other rows omit it.

clone_size: -
d_call: -
v_call: TRBV10-3
j_call: TRBJ2-7
cdr3_nt: TGTGCCATCAGTGAAAGTGGGAGCTGGTCCTACGAGCAGTACTTC
cdr3_aa: CAISESGSWSYEQYF

clone_size: -
d_call: TRBD1
v_call: TRBV28
j_call: TRBJ1-5
cdr3_nt: TGTGCCAGCGCAGGGGGCCTCAATCAGCCCCAGCATTTT
cdr3_aa: CASAGGLNQPQHF

clone_size: once
d_call: -
v_call: TRBV19
j_call: TRBJ1-2
cdr3_nt: TGTGCCACCCCTCTTCGGGATGGCTACACCTTC
cdr3_aa: CATPLRDGYTF

clone_size: -
d_call: -
v_call: TRBV28
j_call: TRBJ2-7
cdr3_nt: TGTGCCAGCAGTCTCTCTGGACAGTTCTACGAGCAGTACTTC
cdr3_aa: CASSLSGQFYEQYF

clone_size: -
d_call: TRBD1
v_call: TRBV7-2
j_call: TRBJ1-6
cdr3_nt: TGTGCCAGCAGCTCGCGAGACAGGGTCGGATCCTCACCCCTCCACTTT
cdr3_aa: CASSSRDRVGSSPLHF

clone_size: -
d_call: -
v_call: TRBV2
j_call: TRBJ2-7
cdr3_nt: TGTGCCAGCAGTCCATCCTACAGGGATCCCGCAGGGCAGTACTTC
cdr3_aa: CASSPSYRDPAGQYF

clone_size: -
d_call: -
v_call: TRBV28
j_call: TRBJ2-3
cdr3_nt: TGTGCCAGCAGCGTAGGCGGGACCACAGATACGCAGTATTTT
cdr3_aa: CASSVGGTTDTQYF

clone_size: -
d_call: -
v_call: TRBV19
j_call: TRBJ1-5
cdr3_nt: TGTGCCAGTAGCCTCTTTGGGAGGGGCAATCAGCCCCAGCATTTT
cdr3_aa: CASSLFGRGNQPQHF

clone_size: -
d_call: -
v_call: TRBV7-2
j_call: TRBJ2-2
cdr3_nt: TGTGCCAGCAGCGCCGGGATTTTGAACACCGGGGAGCTGTTTTTT
cdr3_aa: CASSAGILNTGELFF

clone_size: -
d_call: -
v_call: TRBV27
j_call: TRBJ2-1
cdr3_nt: TGTGCCAGCAGTCGCAACTCCGGGGGGCCATCGACGAACAATGAGCAGTTCTTC
cdr3_aa: CASSRNSGGPSTNNEQFF

clone_size: -
d_call: -
v_call: TRBV4-1
j_call: TRBJ1-1
cdr3_nt: TGCGCCAGCAGCCAAGGAGGATCCAGGGCAGCCACTGAAGCTTCCTTT
cdr3_aa: CASSQGGSRAATEASF

clone_size: -
d_call: -
v_call: TRBV4-3
j_call: TRBJ1-3
cdr3_nt: TGCGCCAGCCGGGACACGGCATTCTCTGGAAACACCATATATTTT
cdr3_aa: CASRDTAFSGNTIYF

clone_size: -
d_call: -
v_call: TRBV5-1
j_call: TRBJ2-4
cdr3_nt: TGCGCCAGCAGCTTGCAGGCCCCGCGCGAAAACATTCAGTACTTC
cdr3_aa: CASSLQAPRENIQYF

clone_size: -
d_call: -
v_call: TRBV9
j_call: TRBJ2-5
cdr3_nt: TGTGCCAGCAGCGTAGCGGGGGGCTCGGAGACCCAGTACTTC
cdr3_aa: CASSVAGGSETQYF

clone_size: -
d_call: -
v_call: TRBV5-4
j_call: TRBJ1-5
cdr3_nt: TGTGCCAGCAGCGCGGGGGGTGCCAATCAGCCCCAGCATTTT
cdr3_aa: CASSAGGANQPQHF

clone_size: once
d_call: TRBD1
v_call: TRBV5-1
j_call: TRBJ2-1
cdr3_nt: TGCGCCAGCAGCCCAGGGACAGGCCCCAATGAGCAGTTCTTC
cdr3_aa: CASSPGTGPNEQFF

clone_size: once
d_call: -
v_call: TRBV9
j_call: TRBJ2-1
cdr3_nt: TGTGCCAGCAGCGGTGATACTAGGGTCTATGAGCAGTTCTTC
cdr3_aa: CASSGDTRVYEQFF